The 8 T cell receptor beta chains below all came from one sample that was sequenced in a study of spatial heterogeneity in lung cancer. General observations from the study: Expanded alpha and beta TCR counts within tumors tracked tumor mutation counts.

Time point denoted: sample taken at primary tumor resection. TCRdb re-analysed the 5' RACE reads in MiXCR, keeping a single row per CDR3 protein. The table shows around 7,800 distinct CDR3 sequences, with around 8% occurring only once. Their antigens are not known. The sample here was lung tumor tissue, taken at surgery. The receptors originated from a male donor with early-stage non-small cell lung cancer.

This clonotype is categorized as medium-sized. With the library built for alpha chains, this beta chain is off target and its frequency is not meaningful. J is TRBJ1-5 and V is TRBV7-8; D unclear. Germline lookup yields CDR1 SGHVS and CDR2 FQNEAQ. The ends were cut back, 1 base at V and 1 base at J, with 5 bases in the middle. The CDR3 covers 14 residues. The chain's CDR3 is CASSLDGSNQPQHF. DNA of the CDR3: TGTGCCAGCAGCTTAGACGGCAGCAATCAGCCCCAGCATTTT.

In its sample, this clonotype was seen many times. This beta chain represents an off-target read in a library built for alpha chains; its size is of limited meaning. The V call is TRBV27, the J call TRBJ1-4; 7 bases match TRBD1. The V gene end was trimmed by 5 bases and the J gene end by 10 bases; junction bases not matched to a gene: 16. Germline CDR1 and CDR2: MNHEY and SMNVEV (reference sequence). The CDR3 consists of 16 residues. The CDR3 bases are TGTGCCAGCAGTAGACTAGTAGCAGGGGGTAGCGGAAAACTGTTTTTT. Residues: CASSRLVAGGSGKLFF.

This clonotype was seen ten or more times. This beta chain is an unintended read in a library built for alpha chains; its size means little. V is TRBV15 and J is TRBJ2-3; TRBD2 matches 9 bases. This CDR3 region has 19 residues. Germline loops: CDR1 LNHNV, CDR2 YYDKDF (reference sequence). V was pared by 3 bases and J by 4 bases, with 17 bases of the junction left unmatched. The CDR3 nucleotides are TGTGCCACCAGCAGCCCTCCCGGTGGGGGACTAGCCGGAGCAGATACGCAGTATTTT. Amino acids: CATSSPPGGGLAGADTQYF. The whole variable domain, filled in from reference TRBV15 and TRBJ2-3, reads DAMVIQNPRYQVTQFGKPVTLSCSQTLNHNVMYWYQQKSSQAPKLLFHYYDKDFNNEADTPDNFQSRRPNTSFCFLDIRSPGLGDTAMYLCATSSPPGGGLAGADTQYFGPGTRLTVL.

This clonotype showed up many times. For a library built for alpha chains, this beta chain is a stray read; little rests on its size. The V gene is TRBV20-1, the J gene TRBJ2-3; no clear D. This CDR3 comprises 13 residues. Trimming shortened V by 0 bases and J by 6 bases, and 10 bases separated the two germline ends. The germline gives CDR1 DFQATT, CDR2 SNEGSKA (reference sequence). CDR3 DNA: TGCAGTGCTAGAGATCGAGTAACGGATACGCAGTATTTT. The encoded protein is CSARDRVTDTQYF.

This clonotype was counted many times. This beta chain is a stray read from a library made for alpha chains; its abundance is not meaningful. The chain uses TRBV20-1 and TRBJ2-3, with TRBD2 matching over 8 bases. The CDR3 contains 14 residues. Per the germline V gene, CDR1 is DFQATT and CDR2 is SNEGSKA (reference sequence). Trimming at V came to 5 bases and at J to 1 base, leaving 5 bases not matched to a gene. This chain's CDR3 is CSARHSGGTDTQYF. The CDR3 DNA follows: TGCAGTGCTCGTCATAGCGGGGGCACAGATACGCAGTATTTT.

This clonotype was seen ten or more times. Being off target in a library aimed at alpha chains, this beta chain has a size of little meaning. The gene calls are TRBV6-5 and TRBJ2-6; D possibly corresponds to TRBD1 (6 bases). Per the germline V gene, CDR1 is MNHEY and CDR2 is SVGAGI. V shed 0 bases and J shed 5 bases, with 8 bases lying between them. The CDR3 extends over 15 amino acids. CDR3 coding DNA: TGTGCCAGCAGTTACTCGAGGGACAGGGCCAACGTCCTGACTTTC. Residues: CASSYSRDRANVLTF.

This clonotype was observed many times. Being off target in a library aimed at alpha chains, this beta chain has a size of little meaning. This chain connects TRBV29-1 to TRBJ2-5, with D possibly being TRBD1 (6 bases). V shed 8 bases and J shed 5 bases, with 27 bases lying between them. This CDR3 has 16 amino acids. Per the germline V gene, CDR1 is SQVTM and CDR2 is ANQGSEA. CDR3 amino acids: CSTLDTGSGSQETQYF. Here the CDR3 DNA reads TGCAGCACATTGGATACAGGGTCCGGGTCCCAGGAGACCCAGTACTTC.

This clonotype is medium-sized by share. The library was prepared for alpha chains; this beta chain is a stray read, so its frequency means little. The CDR3 region has the DNA TGCAGCGTATCAACAGGGGCTTTAGCTTTCTTT. It is translated as CSVSTGALAFF. The V and J genes are TRBV29-1 and TRBJ1-1, with 7 bases that match TRBD1. Per the germline V gene, CDR1 is SQVTM and CDR2 is ANQGSEA. V lost 6 bases and J lost 10; bases outside the gene matches: 8. The CDR3 runs 11 residues.